This T cell receptor beta chain is drawn from a study of control samples from healthy donors and cancer patients. This clone appeared a single time. From germline, CDR1 is MNHEY and CDR2 SVGAGI. The CDR3 has 15 residues. V trimming: 5 bases; J trimming: 5 bases; junction bases outside the gene matches: 8. The table came from immunoSEQ multiplex PCR; TCRdb's copy has only in-frame clones and leaves some out. The data contain about 50,000 clones, nearly 95% of them singletons. The chain joins TRBV6-5 to TRBJ2-2, with 7 bases that match TRBD1. The sample was PBMCs. The sequence derives from a woman between 50 and 59 years old with head and neck cancer. CDR3 nucleotide sequence: TGTGCCAGCAGTCGGGACAGCTATCTTACCGGGGAGCTGTTTTTT. Amino acid sequence: CASSRDSYLTGELFF.